The T cell receptor (beta chain) under discussion was sequenced for a study of T cells in localized non-small cell lung cancer. Overall study findings and caveats: Investigators sequenced only a single tumor region, leaving heterogeneity possible. Turning up in adjacent lung were a median 57 of the top 100 tumor clones. Uninvolved neighboring lung showed the greatest T cell clonality, exceeding tumor.

To note about this clone: The antigen is not known.

Clones were sequenced by immunoSEQ multiplex PCR, and TCRdb holds only the in-frame ones, with some missing. The table includes some 28,000 clones, around 90% detected once. After removal of 3 bases from V and 4 bases from J, the junction contained 4 bases not matched to a gene. Germline loops: CDR1 SGHAT, CDR2 FQNNGV. The CDR3 has 14 residues. This receptor was taken from a woman aged 18-49 years with stage I lung adenocarcinoma. The V call is TRBV11-2, the J call TRBJ1-1; 8 nucleotides agree with TRBD1. Sequences were derived from peripheral blood, sampled before any cancer treatment. This CDR3 reads CASSLDRDGTEAFF. The CDR3 nucleotides are TGTGCCAGCAGCTTGGACAGGGACGGCACTGAAGCTTTCTTT.